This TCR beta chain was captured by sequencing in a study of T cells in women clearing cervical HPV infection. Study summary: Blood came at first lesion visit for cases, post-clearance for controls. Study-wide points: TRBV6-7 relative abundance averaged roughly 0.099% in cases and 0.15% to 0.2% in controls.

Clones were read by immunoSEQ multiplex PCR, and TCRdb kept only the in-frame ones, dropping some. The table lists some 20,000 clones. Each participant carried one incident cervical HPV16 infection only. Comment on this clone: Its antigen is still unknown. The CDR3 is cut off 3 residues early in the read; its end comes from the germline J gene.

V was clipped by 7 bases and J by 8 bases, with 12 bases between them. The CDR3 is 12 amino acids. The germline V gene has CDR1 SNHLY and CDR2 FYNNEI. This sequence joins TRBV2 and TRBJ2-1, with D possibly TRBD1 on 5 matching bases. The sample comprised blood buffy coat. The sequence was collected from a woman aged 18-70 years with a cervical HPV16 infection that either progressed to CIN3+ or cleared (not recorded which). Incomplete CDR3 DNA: TGTGCCAGCATATCAGGGATCCATGAG. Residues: CASISGIHE. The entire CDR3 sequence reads CASISGIHEQFF.